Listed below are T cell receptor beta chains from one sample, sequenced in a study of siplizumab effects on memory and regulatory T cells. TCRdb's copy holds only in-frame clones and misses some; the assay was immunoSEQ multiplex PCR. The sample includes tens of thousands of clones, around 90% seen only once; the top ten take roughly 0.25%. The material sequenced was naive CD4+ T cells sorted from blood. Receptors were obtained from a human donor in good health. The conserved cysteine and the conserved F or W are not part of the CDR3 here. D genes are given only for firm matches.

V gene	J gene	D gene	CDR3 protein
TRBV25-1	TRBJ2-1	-	ASSEVLGSYNEQF
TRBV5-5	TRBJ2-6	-	ASSLDGSGANVLT
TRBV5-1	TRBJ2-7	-	ASSLAFADTYEQY
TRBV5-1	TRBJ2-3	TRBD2	ASTELAGGTDTQY
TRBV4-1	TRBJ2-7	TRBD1	ASSDPGQGNYEQY
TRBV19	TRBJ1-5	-	ASSMVGGNQPQH
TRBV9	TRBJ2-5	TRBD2	ASSVASGSETQY
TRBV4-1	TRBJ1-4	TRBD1	ASSPGQGANEKLF
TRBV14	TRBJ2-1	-	ASSQVTGRGEQF
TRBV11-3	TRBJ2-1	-	ASSHSASSYNEQF
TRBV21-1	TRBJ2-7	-	ASSKAVWWPTGYEQY
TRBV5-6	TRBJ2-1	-	ASSLERNEQF
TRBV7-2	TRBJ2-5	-	ASSYGQTLNQETQY
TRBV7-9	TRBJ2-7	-	ASSLQGSSEQY
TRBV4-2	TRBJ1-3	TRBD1	ASSPAGTGGWRGNTIY
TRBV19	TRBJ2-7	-	ASSRSTAGTTYEQY
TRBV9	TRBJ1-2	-	ASSGRDGAFYGYT
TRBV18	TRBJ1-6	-	ASSPIGEGSPLH
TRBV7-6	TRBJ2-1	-	ASSSATRANEQF
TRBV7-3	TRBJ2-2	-	ASSPFWSTNTGELF
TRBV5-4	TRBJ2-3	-	ASSLDSTDTQY
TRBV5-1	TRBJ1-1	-	ASSPFRNTEAF
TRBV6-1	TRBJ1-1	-	ASSVGLNTEAF
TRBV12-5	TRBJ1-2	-	ASGLQGSWGYT
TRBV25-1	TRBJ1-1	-	ASSEGRATEAF
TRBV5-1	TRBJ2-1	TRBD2	ASNRIPGLAGGPSYNEQF
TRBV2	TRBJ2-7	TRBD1	ASSVGQEFKQY